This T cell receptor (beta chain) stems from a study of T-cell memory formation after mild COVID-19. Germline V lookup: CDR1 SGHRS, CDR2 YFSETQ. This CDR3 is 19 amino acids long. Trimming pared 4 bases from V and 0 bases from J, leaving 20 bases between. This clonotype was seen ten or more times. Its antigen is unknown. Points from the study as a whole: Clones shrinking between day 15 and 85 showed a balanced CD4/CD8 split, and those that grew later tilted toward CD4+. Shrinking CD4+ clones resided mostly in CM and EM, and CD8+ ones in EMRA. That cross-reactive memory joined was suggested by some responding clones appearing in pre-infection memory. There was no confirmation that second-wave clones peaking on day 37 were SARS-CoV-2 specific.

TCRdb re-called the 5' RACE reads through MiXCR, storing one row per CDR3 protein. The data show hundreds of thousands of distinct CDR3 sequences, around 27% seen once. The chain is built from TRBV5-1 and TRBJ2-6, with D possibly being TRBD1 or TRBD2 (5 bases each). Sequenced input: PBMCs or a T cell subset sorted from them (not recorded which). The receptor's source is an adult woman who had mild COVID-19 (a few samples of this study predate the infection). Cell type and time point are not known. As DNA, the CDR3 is TGCGCCAGCAGCCCGTCTAGCAGGGTGACCTCCTCTGGGGCCAACGTCCTGACTTTC. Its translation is CASSPSSRVTSSGANVLTF.